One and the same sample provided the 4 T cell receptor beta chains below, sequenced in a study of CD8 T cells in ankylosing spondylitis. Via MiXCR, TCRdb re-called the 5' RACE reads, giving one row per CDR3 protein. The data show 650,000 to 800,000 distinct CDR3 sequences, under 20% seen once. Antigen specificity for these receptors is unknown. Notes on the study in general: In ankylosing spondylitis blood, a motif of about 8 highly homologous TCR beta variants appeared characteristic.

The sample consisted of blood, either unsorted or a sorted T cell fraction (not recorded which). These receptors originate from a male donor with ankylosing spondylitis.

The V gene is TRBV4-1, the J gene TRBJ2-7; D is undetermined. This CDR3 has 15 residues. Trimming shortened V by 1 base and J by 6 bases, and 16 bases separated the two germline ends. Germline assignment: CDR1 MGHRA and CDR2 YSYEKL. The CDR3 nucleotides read TGCGCCAGCAGCCAAGTGGTGGCCCTCCCTGGCGAGCAGTACTTC. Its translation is CASSQVVALPGEQYF.

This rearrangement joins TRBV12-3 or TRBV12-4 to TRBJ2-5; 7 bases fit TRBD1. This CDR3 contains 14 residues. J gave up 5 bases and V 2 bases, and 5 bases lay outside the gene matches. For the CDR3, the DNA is TGTGCCAGCAGTTTAACACAGGGGACGGAGACCCAGTACTTC. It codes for CASSLTQGTETQYF.

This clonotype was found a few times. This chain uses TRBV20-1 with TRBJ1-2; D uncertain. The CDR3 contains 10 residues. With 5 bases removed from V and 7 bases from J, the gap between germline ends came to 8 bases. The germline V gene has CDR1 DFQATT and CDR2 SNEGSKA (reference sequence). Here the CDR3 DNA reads TGCAGTGCTGAGGGAGGTGGCTACACCTTC. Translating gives CSAEGGGYTF.

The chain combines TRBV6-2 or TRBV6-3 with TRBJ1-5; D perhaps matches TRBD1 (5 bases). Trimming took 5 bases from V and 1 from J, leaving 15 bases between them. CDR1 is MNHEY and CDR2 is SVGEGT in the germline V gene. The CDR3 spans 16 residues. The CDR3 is CASSGETGVSNQPQHF. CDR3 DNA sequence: TGTGCCAGCAGTGGAGAGACGGGGGTAAGCAATCAGCCCCAGCATTTT.